The clone carrying this T cell receptor beta chain was counted between two and nine times. J gave up 4 bases and V 2 bases, and 14 bases lay outside the gene matches. Per the germline V gene, CDR1 is SGHRS and CDR2 is YFSETQ. The CDR3 is made up of 18 amino acids. Each CDR3 protein is one row after TCRdb ran MiXCR on the 5' RACE reads. The sample yields under 550,000 distinct CDR3 sequences, roughly 22% seen once. The sample belongs to a study of T cells after yellow fever vaccination. The sequence was collected from a man aged 18-30 years who received the YFV17D yellow fever vaccine. Sequenced here: PBMCs, sampled roughly 23 days after the first yellow fever vaccination. This chain uses TRBV5-1 with TRBJ2-3; the match to TRBD1 covers 9 bases. The CDR3, as DNA: TGCGCCAGCAGCTTTTGGACAGGGGCATTGGGCTTCGCAGATACGCAGTATTTT. This sequence encodes CASSFWTGALGFADTQYF.